Listed here is a single T cell receptor (beta chain). CDR1 and CDR2 from the germline V gene are MDHEN and SYDVKM. The CDR3 loop spans 14 amino acids. V lost 2 bases and J lost 5; bases outside the gene matches: 5. This sample is drawn from a study of radiotherapy plus CTLA-4 blockade in lung cancer. Assay used: immunoSEQ multiplex PCR; TCRdb lists only in-frame clones, some missing. The sample carries some 77,000 clones, 86% recorded once. This chain links TRBV28 with TRBJ1-1; TRBD1 matches 7 bases. The receptor was isolated from a human donor with non-small cell lung cancer who had a partial response to radiotherapy plus ipilimumab. The sample was peripheral blood, taken from a patient treated with radiotherapy plus ipilimumab. CDR3 sequence reads: CASSLRTGRTEAFF. In DNA form, the CDR3 reads TGTGCCAGCAGTTTAAGGACAGGACGGACTGAAGCTTTCTTT.